This T cell receptor (beta chain) stems from a study of identical twins listed by TCRdb under 2016. For context, the study as a whole: The study deep-sequenced TCR alpha and beta repertoires from monozygotic twins, unrelated adults of various ages and cord blood to test whether fetal clonotypes persist. To rule out contamination, replicate twin experiments were performed at different times with different library preparation protocols. The paper's findings and limits, for the study overall: Compared with coincidental sharing between unrelated individuals, out-of-frame TCR alpha sequences shared between twins showed an excess of sequences with low generation probability. Fewer insertions were carried by abundant cord blood beta clonotypes; a weaker similar trend was observed in young adult naive repertoires, while no such trend was observed in memory repertoires. Zero-insertion analyses could be partly confounded by invariant T cells such as MAIT and iNKT, although diverse VJ usage argued against such confounding for most clonotypes. Out-of-frame TCR alpha sharing in monozygotic twins was systematically underestimated by recombination models, whereas sharing between unrelated individuals was in agreement with the recombination models. Because the same donors could not be followed over many years, conclusions were based on cross-sectional statistical analysis. Excess twin sharing in beta out-of-frame sequences was weaker because fewer shared sequences lowered the signal-to-noise ratio.

Library preparation was by 5' RACE. Sequencing used an Illumina HiSeq 2000. Template switching introduced a universal primer binding site; the final cDNA contained a unique molecular identifier, enabling accurate counting of TCR cDNA molecules. First-strand cDNA for TCR alpha and beta chains was synthesized from specific primers in the conserved constant-segment region. Each cDNA library was double barcoded, with a SMART-Mk sample barcode plus Illumina barcodes, to control for contamination. TruSeq adapter sequences along with Illumina sample barcodes were introduced in two successive PCR steps. The Illumina HiSeq platform was used with custom primers to sequence TCR alpha and beta cDNA libraries. The authors processed their data as follows. Unique molecular identifiers were extracted from raw reads with MiGEC, and CDR3 positions were determined with MiXCR. Recombination models were inferred per individual with the repgenHMM and IGoR tools using an EM algorithm. Shared clonotypes were analyzed with the tcR package in R, and sharing was normalized by the product of cloneset sizes. To study raw recombination free of thymic and clonal selection effects, out-of-frame nonproductive sequences were analyzed. In TCRdb, the public reads were trimmed at Q25 with fastp and aligned with MiXCR, with productive beta chains retained. CDR3 protein duplicates are merged, each entry listing the most common genes and DNA. TCRdb's processing, not the authors' own work, is the source of the V and J calls. A total of approximately 530,000 distinct CDR3 sequences appear in this sample, 20% to 25% of them only once. The ten largest make up approximately 0.52% of the sample.

Only healthy Caucasian donors were included. The twin cohort consisted of three pairs of female monozygotic twins, all aged 18 to 29 years. CD4+ and CD8+ T cell populations were isolated with positive isolation kits from Invitrogen. This clonotype was counted only a few times. Its antigen is currently not known. Per-base quality was not reported, and no clone a single base away is much larger than it. From the cysteine through the phenylalanine, the CDR3 covers 12 amino acids. Only the CDR3 portion is preserved as DNA: 36 bases, with reading frame beginning at the first base. V lost 5 bases and J lost 2 bases; the stretch between them is 7 bases long. The germline V gene encodes CDR1 MNHNS and CDR2 SASEGT. The data also belong to a second study, concerning yellow fever vaccine responses in identical twins. As described in the second report: According to the authors, the vaccine-induced T cell response in identical twins seemed to be partly convergent and partly specific to each individual. Focusing on identical twins, the study followed the T cell clones that responded to the vaccine, and did so with precision.

Sequencing was done on a sample of CD4+ T cells sorted from blood. The V gene is TRBV6-1 and the J gene is TRBJ2-7; no D gene can be assigned with confidence. The sequence was obtained from a woman younger than 30 in good health. CDR3 reads: CASSPLTYEQYF. The nucleotide sequence is TGTGCCAGCAGTCCCCTCACCTACGAGCAGTACTTC.